These T cell receptor beta chains were read from a single sample in a study of T-cell memory formation after mild COVID-19. TCRdb reprocessed the 5' RACE reads via MiXCR and lists one record per CDR3 protein. The sample shows 250,000 to 350,000 distinct CDR3 sequences, approximately 19% of them seen only once. Material for sequencing was PBMCs or a T cell subset sorted from them (not recorded which). These TCRs come from a man aged 18 to 29 who had mild COVID-19 (a few samples of this study predate the infection). Cell type and time point are not known. Each CDR3 is given with its conserved first and last residue. D genes are given only for firm matches. A row's size may be missing; if present it is once, few, many or a size class.

J gene,D gene,V gene,clone size,CDR3 protein,CDR3 DNA
TRBJ2-3,TRBD2,TRBV6-4,few,CASSRLAGGATDTQYF,TGTGCCAGCAGCCGACTAGCGGGGGGTGCCACAGATACGCAGTATTTT
TRBJ2-3,TRBD2,TRBV3-1,few,CASSANPTVLAGGPDTQYF,TGTGCCAGCAGCGCGAACCCCACGGTTCTAGCGGGGGGACCAGATACGCAGTATTTT
TRBJ2-1,NA,TRBV7-9,NA,CASLLVDEQFF,TGTGCCAGCCTTTTGGTGGATGAGCAGTTCTTC
TRBJ2-4,TRBD2,TRBV9,NA,CASSVSSGARSGIQYF,TGTGCCAGCAGCGTTTCTAGCGGGGCCCGGTCGGGCATTCAGTACTTC
TRBJ1-1,TRBD1,TRBV6-5,few,CASSTARTGSNTEAFF,TGTGCCAGCAGTACGGCTAGGACAGGCTCTAACACTGAAGCTTTCTTT
TRBJ2-5,NA,TRBV7-9,NA,CASSLHGAETQYF,TGTGCCAGCAGCTTGCACGGGGCTGAGACCCAGTACTTC
TRBJ1-5,NA,TRBV4-1,few,CASSYFARPDQPQHF,TGCGCCAGCAGCTACTTCGCGAGGCCAGATCAGCCCCAGCATTTT
TRBJ2-7,NA,TRBV18,NA,CASSPDVSSYEQYF,TGTGCCAGCTCACCGGACGTAAGCTCCTACGAGCAGTACTTC
TRBJ2-2,NA,TRBV4-1,NA,CASSQAQNTGELFF,TGCGCCAGCAGCCAGGCACAGAACACCGGGGAGCTGTTTTTT
TRBJ2-5,NA,TRBV13,NA,CASSKRSLRETQYF,TGTGCCAGCAGCAAACGTTCTCTACGGGAGACCCAGTACTTC
TRBJ2-3,NA,TRBV12-5,few,CASAVPGDTQYF,TGTGCTAGTGCTGTCCCGGGGGATACGCAGTATTTT
TRBJ1-5,NA,TRBV12-3/TRBV12-4,NA,CASGVTSNQPQHF,TGTGCCAGCGGGGTAACTAGCAATCAGCCCCAGCATTTT
TRBJ1-5,TRBD1,TRBV5-6,NA,CASSGDRGKTQHF,TGTGCCAGCAGCGGTGACAGGGGGAAGACCCAGCATTTT
TRBJ2-7,TRBD1,TRBV12-3/TRBV12-4,few,CASSIGQDQHEQYF,TGTGCCAGCAGTATTGGACAGGACCAACACGAGCAGTACTTC
TRBJ2-7,TRBD1,TRBV12-3/TRBV12-4,NA,CASSLATGWTYEQYF,TGTGCCAGCAGTTTAGCGACAGGGTGGACCTACGAGCAGTACTTC
TRBJ1-1,NA,TRBV18,few,CASSPRPAGMNTEAFF,TGTGCCAGCTCACCGCGGCCGGCGGGAATGAACACTGAAGCTTTCTTT
TRBJ2-3,NA,TRBV6-6,NA,CASSPPWGPPDTQYF,TGTGCCAGCAGTCCCCCCTGGGGCCCACCAGATACGCAGTATTTT
TRBJ2-1,TRBD2,TRBV4-3,NA,CASSQDLGGAYNEQFF,TGCGCCAGCAGCCAAGATCTGGGGGGGGCCTACAATGAGCAGTTCTTC
TRBJ1-4,NA,TRBV7-6,NA,CASSLGTNEKLFF,TGTGCCAGCAGCCTCGGGACTAATGAAAAACTGTTTTTT
TRBJ2-3,TRBD1,TRBV7-8,few,CASSLVAPGQGTDTQYF,TGTGCCAGCAGCTTAGTGGCTCCGGGACAGGGAACAGATACGCAGTATTTT
TRBJ2-5,NA,TRBV5-1,many,CASSLGGDETQYF,TGCGCCAGCAGCTTGGGCGGAGATGAGACCCAGTACTTC
TRBJ2-7,NA,TRBV9,NA,CASSPLPSYEQYF,TGTGCCAGCAGCCCCCTACCCTCCTACGAGCAGTACTTC
TRBJ2-7,NA,TRBV20-1,NA,CSASPRTYEQYF,TGCAGTGCTTCCCCCAGGACCTACGAGCAGTACTTC
TRBJ2-1,TRBD1,TRBV24-1,few,CATSDFSRGNEQFF,TGTGCCACCAGTGATTTTTCCAGGGGGAATGAGCAGTTCTTC
TRBJ2-5,NA,TRBV5-5,NA,CASSLAPTETQYF,TGTGCCAGCAGCTTGGCCCCTACGGAGACCCAGTACTTC
TRBJ2-2,NA,TRBV7-2,NA,CASSNKNTGELFF,TGTGCCAGCAGTAACAAGAACACCGGGGAGCTGTTTTTT
TRBJ2-2,TRBD2,TRBV20-1,NA,CSARSGDSTGELFF,TGCAGTGCTAGGAGCGGGGACTCCACCGGGGAGCTGTTTTTT
TRBJ1-1,NA,TRBV5-1,many,CASSLEAGSTEAFF,TGCGCCAGCAGCTTGGAGGCAGGGAGCACTGAAGCTTTCTTT
TRBJ1-6,NA,TRBV9,few,CASSVDGRERNSPLHF,TGTGCCAGCAGCGTAGACGGGAGGGAGAGGAATTCACCCCTCCACTTT
TRBJ2-1,NA,TRBV9,few,CASSERGSEGGEQFF,TGTGCCAGCAGCGAGAGGGGGTCAGAGGGTGGTGAGCAGTTCTTC
TRBJ1-1,NA,TRBV19,few,CASSIGEGATEAFF,TGTGCCAGTAGTATAGGGGAGGGCGCGACTGAAGCTTTCTTT
TRBJ2-3,NA,TRBV7-2,NA,CASSFLGGTQYF,TGTGCCAGCAGCTTTCTGGGGGGCACGCAGTATTTT
TRBJ1-1,NA,TRBV12-3/TRBV12-4,NA,CASSLGQTLKAFF,TGTGCCAGCAGTTTAGGCCAGACCCTAAAAGCTTTCTTT
TRBJ2-1,TRBD1,TRBV4-1,NA,CASSQDRDREDNEQFF,TGCGCCAGCAGCCAAGATCGAGACAGGGAAGACAATGAGCAGTTCTTC
TRBJ2-1,NA,TRBV2,NA,CASSACRECDEQFF,TGTGCCAGCAGTGCGTGCAGGGAGTGTGATGAGCAGTTCTTC
TRBJ2-3,NA,TRBV7-9,NA,CASSFRTDTQYF,TGTGCCAGCAGTTTTAGAACAGATACGCAGTATTTT
TRBJ2-7,NA,TRBV6-1,many,CATEPGTSLYEQYF,TGTGCCACCGAGCCCGGGACAAGTCTCTACGAGCAGTACTTC
TRBJ2-1,TRBD2,TRBV6-2/TRBV6-3,NA,CASRDYTREQFF,TGTGCCAGCCGGGACTACACCCGTGAGCAGTTCTTC
TRBJ2-1,TRBD2,TRBV9,NA,CASSVASGGQQFF,TGTGCCAGCAGCGTAGCTAGCGGGGGACAGCAGTTCTTC
TRBJ2-3,NA,TRBV4-3,NA,CASREAGTDTQYF,TGCGCCAGCAGGGAGGCGGGCACAGATACGCAGTATTTT
TRBJ1-2,NA,TRBV7-2,few,CASSSGHLYGYTF,TGTGCCAGCAGCTCCGGACACCTCTATGGCTACACCTTC
TRBJ1-2,TRBD1,TRBV14,NA,CASSQKTQGYGYTF,TGTGCCAGCAGCCAGAAGACACAGGGGTATGGCTACACCTTC